The 21 T cell receptor beta chains below all came from one sample that was sequenced in a study of cytomegalovirus exposure and HLA in healthy donors. The data were produced by immunoSEQ multiplex PCR, yet TCRdb's version contains in-frame clones alone and is incomplete. The table includes under 200,000 clones, approximately 86% detected once. The sequencing input was PBMCs. Source of these receptors: a woman under 30 in good health and CMV-seronegative.

V is TRBV15 and J is TRBJ2-7; TRBD1 aligns across 9 bases. The CDR3 is 15 amino acids. With V trimmed by 4 bases and J by 3 bases, 7 bases remained unmatched. Germline values: CDR1 LNHNV, CDR2 YYDKDF (reference sequence). CDR3 region: CATSIRTGVVYEQYF. Here the CDR3 DNA reads TGTGCCACCAGCATCAGGACAGGGGTCGTCTACGAGCAGTACTTC. Combining the CDR3 with reference TRBV15 and TRBJ2-7 gives the whole variable domain DAMVIQNPRYQVTQFGKPVTLSCSQTLNHNVMYWYQQKSSQAPKLLFHYYDKDFNNEADTPDNFQSRRPNTSFCFLDIRSPGLGDTAMYLCATSIRTGVVYEQYFGPGTRLTVT.

This rearrangement joins TRBV9 to TRBJ2-5, with 7 nucleotides matching TRBD1. Trimming took 0 bases from V and 5 from J; bases not matched to a gene: 7. The CDR3 has 15 residues. Per the germline V gene, CDR1 is SGDLS and CDR2 is YYNGEE. CDR3 bases: TGTGCCAGCAGCGTAGGACAGGGAATACAGGAGACCCAGTACTTC. Its translation: CASSVGQGIQETQYF. Full variable domain (remainder filled in from reference TRBV9 and TRBJ2-5): DSGVTQTPKHLITATGQRVTLRCSPRSGDLSVYWYQQSLDQGLQFLIQYYNGEERAKGNILERFSAQQFPDLHSELNLSSLELGDSALYFCASSVGQGIQETQYFGPGTRLLVL.

This clone was seen only once. This chain connects TRBV6-5 to TRBJ1-2; no clear D. The germline V and J ends were trimmed by 4 bases and 4 bases, with 13 bases remaining between them. The CDR3 contains 14 residues. The germline V gene encodes CDR1 MNHEY and CDR2 SVGAGI. CDR3 amino acids: CASSFGPPLYGYTF. The CDR3 DNA reads TGTGCCAGCAGTTTTGGCCCCCCCCTCTATGGCTACACCTTC.

The J gene is TRBJ2-5, the V gene TRBV7-2, with D possibly being TRBD2 (5 bases). Trimming removed 1 base at V and 4 bases at J, with 13 bases between. Germline assignment: CDR1 SGHTA and CDR2 FQGNSA. There are 15 residues in the CDR3. CDR3 nucleotide sequence: TGTGCCAGCAGCTTAGGTGGACTCTGGGGAGAGACCCAGTACTTC. Protein: CASSLGGLWGETQYF.

The chain combines TRBV4-1 with TRBJ1-3, with 8 bases lining up with TRBD1. The J segment lost 0 bases and the V segment lost 0 bases, leaving 7 bases of the junction unmatched. The CDR3 spans 18 residues. CDR1 is MGHRA and CDR2 is YSYEKL in the germline V gene. Here the CDR3 DNA reads TGCGCCAGCAGCCAAGATGGGGGACAGGCCTTCTCTGGAAACACCATATATTTT. Protein sequence: CASSQDGGQAFSGNTIYF.

V gene TRBV5-1 combines with J gene TRBJ1-2; TRBD1 agrees at 10 bases. CDR1 is SGHRS and CDR2 is YFSETQ in the germline V gene. V lost 4 bases and J lost 8; bases outside the gene matches: 5. The CDR3 spans 13 residues. The chain's CDR3 is CASSPGQGRGYTF. As DNA, the CDR3 is TGCGCCAGCAGCCCGGGACAGGGGAGAGGCTACACCTTC.

The genes are TRBV27 and TRBJ2-6; D perhaps matches TRBD1 (5 bases). The length of the CDR3 is 15 residues. Germline CDR1 is MNHEY and CDR2 is SMNVEV (reference sequence). Trimming removed 0 bases at V and 13 bases at J, with 16 bases between. CDR3 DNA: TGTGCCAGCAGTTTATCGATAGGGGCTTTTCAAGTCCTGACTTTC. Translated: CASSLSIGAFQVLTF.

The rearrangement uses TRBV18 and TRBJ2-7; 7 positions match TRBD2. With 6 bases clipped from V and 2 bases from J, the junction kept 10 bases outside the gene matches. CDR3 length: 15 residues. Looked up from germline, CDR1 is KGHSH and CDR2 is LQKENI. The CDR3 coding sequence is TGTGCCAGCTCTCCAAGCCGGGACTATGCCTACGAGCAGTACTTC. Translating gives CASSPSRDYAYEQYF.

V usage is TRBV11-2 and J usage is TRBJ2-7, with a possible D match to TRBD2 (5 bases). CDR3 length: 13 amino acids. The germline V gene has CDR1 SGHAT and CDR2 FQNNGV. Trimming stripped 3 bases from V and 3 bases from J, with 9 bases between. In DNA form, the CDR3 reads TGTGCCAGCAGCTTGGAGGCAGACTACGAGCAGTACTTC. It translates to CASSLEADYEQYF.

J is TRBJ2-3 and V is TRBV7-2; 11 nucleotides agree with TRBD1. Per germline, CDR1 SGHTA and CDR2 FQGNSA. V shed 6 bases and J 7 bases; nucleotides not matched to a gene: 12. The CDR3 has 16 amino acids. CDR3 sequence: CASRYRRTGGTNTQYF. DNA for the CDR3: TGTGCCAGCAGATACAGGAGGACAGGGGGCACGAATACGCAGTATTTT.

The chain couples TRBV19 to TRBJ1-1, with D perhaps matching TRBD1 (6 bases). CDR1 is LNHDA and CDR2 is SQIVND in the germline V gene (reference sequence). The V end lost 3 bases, the J end lost 0 bases, and 11 bases lay between the germline ends. The CDR3 covers 15 residues. CDR3 residues: CASSIGQGLNTEAFF. In nucleotides, the CDR3 is TGTGCCAGTAGTATCGGGCAGGGGCTGAACACTGAAGCTTTCTTT.

This chain uses TRBV4-1 with TRBJ1-2, with TRBD1 matching over 8 bases. Per germline, CDR1 MGHRA and CDR2 YSYEKL. This CDR3 region has 15 residues. Losses at the gene ends were 1 base for V and 4 bases for J; bases not matched to a gene: 5. The CDR3 reads CASSQGDRLPYGYTF. The CDR3 nucleotides read TGCGCCAGCAGCCAAGGGGACAGGCTGCCCTATGGCTACACCTTC.

This chain joins TRBV5-4 and TRBJ2-7; 9 bases align to TRBD2. The CDR3 is made up of 15 amino acids. V lost 0 bases and J lost 4; bases outside the gene matches: 5. Germline CDR1 and CDR2: SGHNT and YYREEE (reference sequence). CDR3 sequence: CASSLGGRGIYEQYF. The CDR3 bases are TGTGCCAGCAGCTTGGGCGGGAGGGGGATTTACGAGCAGTACTTC. Full variable domain (rest looked up from reference TRBV5-4 and TRBJ2-7): ETGVTQSPTHLIKTRGQQVTLRCSSQSGHNTVSWYQQALGQGPQFIFQYYREEENGRGNFPPRFSGLQFPNYSSELNVNALELDDSALYLCASSLGGRGIYEQYFGPGTRLTVT.

V usage is TRBV10-3 and J usage is TRBJ2-5; 8 bases match TRBD2. The CDR3 has 13 amino acids. Per the germline V gene, CDR1 is ENHRY and CDR2 is SYGVKD. After removal of 6 bases from V and 1 base from J, the junction contained 1 base not matched to a gene. CDR3 DNA: TGTGCCATCAGCAGCGGGGGCCAAGAGACCCAGTACTTC. Its protein product is CAISSGGQETQYF.

V gene TRBV7-2 combines with J gene TRBJ2-7; TRBD1 aligns across 9 bases. Germline V gives CDR1 SGHTA, CDR2 FQGNSA. This CDR3 comprises 14 residues. The V gene end was trimmed by 10 bases and the J gene end by 5 bases; junction bases not matched to a gene: 12. CDR3 in amino acids: CATQAGQGFDEQYF. The DNA of the CDR3 is TGTGCCACCCAGGCGGGACAGGGATTCGACGAGCAGTACTTC.

The chain employs TRBV7-2 and TRBJ2-7; TRBD2 is a possible D gene (5 bases). The CDR3 is 14 residues long. CDR1 is SGHTA, CDR2 FQGNSA, per germline. Trimming left V 5 bases short and J 3 bases short, with 14 bases between. The CDR3 coding sequence is TGTGCCAGCAGCCTACGGACGGCGGGCTACGAGCAGTACTTC. Residues: CASSLRTAGYEQYF.

The chain carries TRBV5-1 and TRBJ2-3; 9 positions agree with TRBD1. CDR1 SGHRS and CDR2 YFSETQ come from the germline V gene. J gave up 2 bases and V 4 bases, and 8 bases lay outside the gene matches. This CDR3 contains 16 residues. The CDR3 here is CASSHMDRGYTDTQYF. CDR3 coding DNA: TGCGCCAGCAGCCACATGGACAGGGGATACACAGATACGCAGTATTTT. Variable domain in full (rest from reference TRBV5-1 and TRBJ2-3): KAGVTQTPRYLIKTRGQQVTLSCSPISGHRSVSWYQQTPGQGLQFLFEYFSETQRNKGNFPGRFSGRQFSNSRSEMNVSTLELGDSALYLCASSHMDRGYTDTQYFGPGTRLTVL.

The rearrangement joins TRBV7-8 to TRBJ2-7, with 11 nucleotides matching TRBD1. This CDR3 contains 14 residues. Losses at the gene ends were 3 bases for V and 4 bases for J; bases not matched to a gene: 2. CDR1 and CDR2 from the germline V gene are SGHVS and FQNEAQ. The CDR3 is CASSLGQGEYEQYF. CDR3 DNA sequence: TGTGCCAGCAGCTTGGGACAGGGGGAGTACGAGCAGTACTTC.

Regarding this clone: One end of the junction fails to match germline, which may point to a read error. The chain uses TRBV10-2 and TRBJ2-7, with TRBD1 identical over 12 bases. CDR1 is WSHSY, CDR2 SAAADI, per germline. This CDR3 comprises 14 residues. CDR3 sequence reads: CASSESRDRGHYDF. The CDR3 DNA is TGCGCCAGCAGTGAATCCAGGGACAGGGGGCATTATGACTTC.

The CDR3 sequence: CASSPTTSALYF. The CDR3 coding sequence is TGTGCCAGCAGCCCGACGACATCCGCATTGTACTTC. The chain joins TRBV21-1 to TRBJ2-7; TRBD1 reflects the table's D call only, with no check against the DNA. TRBV21-1 is flagged as a pseudogene. This CDR3 is built from 12 residues.

The chain has TRBV5-4 and TRBJ2-3, with 9 bases lining up with TRBD1. Trimming took 0 bases from V and 2 from J; bases not matched to a gene: 1. This CDR3 comprises 15 residues. CDR1 and CDR2 (germline): SGHNT, YYREEE (reference sequence). The CDR3: CASSLGDRDTDTQYF. CDR3 nucleotides: TGTGCCAGCAGCTTGGGGGACAGGGACACAGATACGCAGTATTTT.